The 28 T cell receptor beta chains reported below all come from one sample, sequenced in a study of shared clonotypes between healthy human individuals. The protocol was immunoSEQ multiplex PCR, while the TCRdb copy is restricted to in-frame clones and leaves out a portion. The table has about 660,000 clones, around 74% seen once. The material sequenced was memory CD4+ T cells sorted from blood. Subset noted: CD45RA-negative fraction. These receptors came from a woman aged 25 to 39 in good health.

V and J are TRBV7-9 and TRBJ2-5; D possibly corresponds to TRBD2 (6 bases). Germline loops: CDR1 SEHNR, CDR2 FQNEAQ (reference sequence). The V and J ends lost 2 bases and 5 bases respectively, with 18 bases between them. The CDR3 contains 16 residues. CDR3 sequence: CASSLKGGRLIETQYF. CDR3 DNA sequence: TGTGCCAGCAGCTTAAAGGGAGGCAGGCTGATCGAGACCCAGTACTTC.

V gene TRBV7-8 combines with J gene TRBJ2-2; possible D gene TRBD2, 5 bases. Germline V gives CDR1 SGHVS, CDR2 FQNEAQ. Trimming left V 7 bases short and J 0 bases short, with 12 bases between. The CDR3 consists of 15 residues. The CDR3 nucleotides are TGTGCCAGCAAGGGCGGGCGGTCGAACACCGGGGAGCTGTTTTTT. This encodes CASKGGRSNTGELFF. Filled out from reference TRBV7-8 and TRBJ2-2, the complete variable domain reads GAGVSQSPRYKVAKRGQDVALRCDPISGHVSLFWYQQALGQGPEFLTYFQNEAQLDKSGLPSDRFFAERPEGSVSTLKIQRTQQEDSAVYLCASKGGRSNTGELFFGEGSRLTVL.

The chain has TRBV5-1 and TRBJ2-5, with 8 bases matching TRBD1. The CDR3 spans 15 residues. Trimming at V came to 2 bases and at J to 5 bases, leaving 8 bases not matched to a gene. Germline CDR1 and CDR2: SGHRS and YFSETQ. DNA for the CDR3: TGCGCCAGCAGCTTTCCCGCAGGGGGCAGGGAGACCCAGTACTTC. It codes for CASSFPAGGRETQYF.

V usage is TRBV19 and J usage is TRBJ2-5, with D perhaps given as TRBD1 or TRBD2 (5 bases each). The CDR3 consists of 15 residues. Deletions cut 5 bases from V and 2 bases from J, with 15 bases between. The germline CDR1 and CDR2 sequences are LNHDA and SQIVND (reference sequence). CDR3 region: CASSANRDQQETQYF. The CDR3 DNA reads as TGTGCCAGTAGTGCAAACCGGGACCAGCAAGAGACCCAGTACTTC.

The sample holds one count of this clone. V gene TRBV19 combines with J gene TRBJ1-2; TRBD1 matches 7 bases. This CDR3 spans 14 amino acids. Germline V gene lookup returns CDR1 LNHDA and CDR2 SQIVND (reference sequence). With 5 bases clipped from V and 3 bases from J, the junction kept 6 bases outside the gene matches. The DNA of the CDR3 is TGTGCCAGTAGTCCCGGACAGGCCTACTATGGCTACACCTTC. Residues: CASSPGQAYYGYTF. Complete variable domain (other parts from reference TRBV19 and TRBJ1-2): DGGITQSPKYLFRKEGQNVTLSCEQNLNHDAMYWYRQDPGQGLRLIYYSQIVNDFQKGDIAEGYSVSREKKESFPLTVTSAQKNPTAFYLCASSPGQAYYGYTFGSGTRLTVV.

This chain links TRBV6-5 with TRBJ2-3; D ambiguous. Germline CDR1 reads MNHEY; CDR2 reads SVGAGI. CDR3 length: 16 residues. The V gene lost 2 bases and the J gene lost 0 bases, with 12 bases spanning the gap. The CDR3 DNA follows: TGTGCCAGCAGTTACAGTCGCGTCCCCAGCACAGATACGCAGTATTTT. Its protein product is CASSYSRVPSTDTQYF.

V gene TRBV6-1 combines with J gene TRBJ2-1; TRBD2 matches at 8 bases. Per germline, CDR1 MNHNS and CDR2 SASEGT. The junction had 9 bases not matched to a gene; V was cut back by 3 bases and J by 8 bases. CDR3 size: 15 residues. Here the CDR3 reads CASSDVGAGVYEQFF. The CDR3 bases are TGTGCCAGCAGTGACGTTGGAGCGGGAGTATATGAGCAGTTCTTC.

This clone came up a few times. The chain uses TRBV5-6 and TRBJ2-1, with D possibly matching TRBD2 (5 bases). V lost 3 bases to trimming and J lost 14 bases, with 12 bases between them. CDR1 is SGHDT, CDR2 YYEEEE, per germline. This CDR3 is built from 11 residues. The CDR3 DNA reads as TGTGCCAGCAGCTCTGGGAGTTTGAAGTTCTTC. It codes for CASSSGSLKFF.

This sequence joins TRBV7-2 and TRBJ2-7; perhaps TRBD1 as D (7 bases). The V gene lost 1 base and the J gene lost 5 bases, with 12 bases spanning the gap. Germline CDR1 and CDR2: SGHTA and FQGNSA. The CDR3 covers 14 residues. In DNA, the CDR3 is TGTGCCAGCAGCTTAGGGGGCAGGGGGGACGAGCAGTACTTC. Residues: CASSLGGRGDEQYF.

This chain links TRBV25-1 with TRBJ2-7; 14 bases match TRBD2. Germline loops: CDR1 MGHDK, CDR2 SYGVNS. The CDR3 runs 16 residues. V gave up 6 bases and J gave up 4 bases; unmatched junction bases: 8. CDR3: CASSDTGTSGRYEQYF. Written as DNA, the CDR3 is TGTGCCAGCAGCGACACCGGGACTAGCGGGAGATACGAGCAGTACTTC.

The chain links TRBV6-1 to TRBJ1-3, with D uncertain. This CDR3 is 15 amino acids long. Per the germline V gene, CDR1 is MNHNS and CDR2 is SASEGT. V was shortened by 7 bases and J by 1 base, with 14 bases between the two germline ends. The CDR3 sequence is CASTLLYMSGNTIYF. As DNA, the CDR3 is TGTGCCAGCACCCTATTGTACATGTCTGGAAACACCATATATTTT.

CDR3 nucleotide sequence: TGTGCCAGCAGCCTTCGGGAGCGGGATGGCACCGGGGAGCTGTTTTTT. Residues: CASSLRERDGTGELFF. The chain uses TRBV7-9 and TRBJ2-2; 7 nucleotides line up with TRBD2. J lost 4 bases, V lost 5 bases, and 10 bases had no gene match. This CDR3 comprises 16 residues. Germline loops: CDR1 SEHNR, CDR2 FQNEAQ (reference sequence).

The V and J genes are TRBV6-5 and TRBJ2-1; D unclear. Trimming cost V 5 bases and J 0 bases, with 11 bases left between them. CDR1 MNHEY and CDR2 SVGAGI come from the germline V gene. The CDR3 is 15 amino acids. The CDR3 reads CASSQSANSYNEQFF. The CDR3 region has the DNA TGTGCCAGCAGTCAGAGCGCGAACTCCTACAATGAGCAGTTCTTC.

The rearrangement uses TRBV5-1 and TRBJ2-7; TRBD1 matches 7 bases. The ends lost 5 bases at V and 0 bases at J; junction bases unmatched: 8. Per germline, CDR1 SGHRS and CDR2 YFSETQ. The CDR3 is 15 residues long. The CDR3 region has the DNA TGCGCCAGCAGTCGTACTCGGGACAGCTCCTACGAGCAGTACTTC. It encodes CASSRTRDSSYEQYF. The full variable domain, rest sourced from reference TRBV5-1 and TRBJ2-7, is KAGVTQTPRYLIKTRGQQVTLSCSPISGHRSVSWYQQTPGQGLQFLFEYFSETQRNKGNFPGRFSGRQFSNSRSEMNVSTLELGDSALYLCASSRTRDSSYEQYFGPGTRLTVT.

This clone appeared a few times. The chain carries TRBV15 and TRBJ2-7, with D maybe TRBD1 (6 bases). The CDR3 runs 15 residues. CDR1 is LNHNV, CDR2 YYDKDF, per germline (reference sequence). Trimming took 2 bases from V and 3 from J, leaving 14 bases between them. Here the CDR3 DNA reads TGTGCCACCAGCAGACAACAGGGACGAGGCTACGAGCAGTACTTC. Encoded protein: CATSRQQGRGYEQYF.

V and J are TRBV28 and TRBJ2-7; the D gene is possibly TRBD1 (6 bases). Trimming left V 6 bases short and J 2 bases short, with 14 bases between. The CDR3 covers 14 residues. Germline lookup yields CDR1 MDHEN and CDR2 SYDVKM. The CDR3 is CASRDTGSPYEQYF. DNA of the CDR3: TGTGCCAGCAGGGATACAGGGAGCCCCTACGAGCAGTACTTC.

In this sample, this clone turned up many times. CDR3 sequence reads: CAVRGGYTDTQYF. The CDR3 DNA reads as TGTGCCGTCCGGGGGGGATACACAGATACGCAGTATTTT. The chain combines TRBV25-1 with TRBJ2-3, with 8 positions matching TRBD2. Per the germline V gene, CDR1 is MGHDK and CDR2 is SYGVNS. CDR3 size: 13 residues. V dropped 11 bases and J dropped 2; count of bases not matched to a gene: 6.

This clone was seen a single time. The V and J genes are TRBV28 and TRBJ2-7, with D perhaps given as TRBD1 or TRBD2 (5 bases each). Germline values: CDR1 MDHEN, CDR2 SYDVKM. The CDR3 is 15 amino acids. The V end was cut by 4 bases, the J end by 2 bases, with 15 bases between. The CDR3 DNA sequence: TGTGCCAGCAGTTCCTCCGGGACGGCGACCTACGAGCAGTACTTC. It is translated as CASSSSGTATYEQYF.

The chain combines TRBV28 with TRBJ1-5; TRBD1 matches at 8 bases. Trimming cost V 6 bases and J 3 bases; bases outside gene matches: 7. The CDR3 covers 15 residues. Germline V CDR1 and CDR2: MDHEN, SYDVKM. The CDR3 sequence is CASSLLTGVNQPQHF. The CDR3 nucleotides are TGTGCCAGCAGCCTTTTGACAGGGGTCAATCAGCCCCAGCATTTT. Full variable domain (remainder filled in from reference TRBV28 and TRBJ1-5): DVKVTQSSRYLVKRTGEKVFLECVQDMDHENMFWYRQDPGLGLRLIYFSYDVKMKEKGDIPEGYSVSREKKERFSLILESASTNQTSMYLCASSLLTGVNQPQHFGDGTRLSIL.

The chain links TRBV29-1 to TRBJ2-3; 11 bases agree with TRBD2. V lost 6 bases and J lost 5; bases outside the gene matches: 10. CDR3 length: 15 amino acids. Germline-derived CDR1 and CDR2 are SQVTM and ANQGSEA. This CDR3 is CSVVRLAGREDTQYF. The CDR3 nucleotides read TGCAGCGTGGTTAGACTAGCGGGAAGGGAAGATACGCAGTATTTT.

The CDR3 DNA follows: TGCGCCAGCAGCCCGGGACCCCACGACACCGGGGAGCTGTTTTTT. It encodes CASSPGPHDTGELFF. The chain is built from TRBV5-1 and TRBJ2-2; either TRBD1 or TRBD2 may fit D (5 bases each). Germline-derived CDR1 and CDR2 are SGHRS and YFSETQ. The CDR3 runs to 15 residues. The V and J ends lost 4 bases and 3 bases respectively, with 13 bases between them. Complete variable domain (other parts from reference TRBV5-1 and TRBJ2-2): KAGVTQTPRYLIKTRGQQVTLSCSPISGHRSVSWYQQTPGQGLQFLFEYFSETQRNKGNFPGRFSGRQFSNSRSEMNVSTLELGDSALYLCASSPGPHDTGELFFGEGSRLTVL.

V gene TRBV5-1 combines with J gene TRBJ1-1; D perhaps matches TRBD1 (5 bases). CDR3 length: 14 amino acids. Germline V CDR1 and CDR2: SGHRS, YFSETQ. V was shortened by 2 bases and J by 4 bases, with 12 bases between the two germline ends. The CDR3 here is CASSFRADGTEAFF. The CDR3 DNA is TGCGCCAGCAGCTTCAGGGCCGACGGCACTGAAGCTTTCTTT.

The chain combines TRBV6-5 with TRBJ1-5, with D unclear. Germline lookup yields CDR1 MNHEY and CDR2 SVGAGI. With 5 bases removed from V and 1 base from J, the gap between germline ends came to 9 bases. This CDR3 region has 14 residues. The CDR3 nucleotides are TGTGCCAGCAGTGATCGGCGGAGCAATCAGCCCCAGCATTTT. The encoded protein is CASSDRRSNQPQHF.

The V gene is TRBV7-2, the J gene TRBJ2-3; TRBD2 might be the D (6 bases). Germline V lookup: CDR1 SGHTA, CDR2 FQGNSA. The CDR3 is made up of 16 amino acids. Trimming pared 1 base from V and 1 base from J, leaving 12 bases between. CDR3 sequence reads: CASSLVAGSRTDTQYF. CDR3 nucleotides: TGTGCCAGCAGCTTAGTTGCCGGGAGCCGCACAGATACGCAGTATTTT.

The sample holds a few counts of this clone. The CDR3 reads CASSIWTSKNTGELFF. The CDR3, as DNA: TGTGCCAGTAGTATATGGACTAGCAAAAACACCGGGGAGCTGTTTTTT. This sequence joins TRBV19 and TRBJ2-2, with 8 bases lining up with TRBD2. The CDR3 has 16 residues. Germline CDR1 is LNHDA and CDR2 is SQIVND (reference sequence). V trimming: 2 bases; J trimming: 2 bases; junction bases outside the gene matches: 4.

Notes on this clone: At the DNA level, this CDR3 is encoded by other sequences in the same sample as well. The chain carries TRBV28 and TRBJ1-1, with TRBD1 matching 7 bases. The V segment lost 4 bases and the J segment 0 bases; nucleotides outside the gene matches: 2. The germline V gene has CDR1 MDHEN and CDR2 SYDVKM. The CDR3 contains 14 residues. As DNA, the CDR3 is TGTGCCAGCAGTTCGGGGACAGTGAACACTGAAGCTTTCTTT. Protein product: CASSSGTVNTEAFF.

In this sample, this clone turned up a few times. This chain uses TRBV19 with TRBJ2-1; D gene uncertain. V was cut by 10 bases and J by 10 bases, with 17 bases left in between. The CDR3 covers 12 residues. Looked up from germline, CDR1 is LNHDA and CDR2 is SQIVND (reference sequence). For the CDR3, the DNA is TGTGCCACCTTGAGCTCCGCACTCGAGCAGTTCTTC. Its protein is CATLSSALEQFF.

V gene TRBV11-2 combines with J gene TRBJ2-4; no clear D gene. The CDR3 runs 11 residues. The V gene lost 2 bases and the J gene lost 5 bases, with 1 base spanning the gap. Germline CDR1 is SGHAT and CDR2 is FQNNGV. CDR3 loop: CASSLQNIQYF. The CDR3 DNA is TGTGCCAGCAGCTTACAAAACATTCAGTACTTC.